The 25 T cell receptor beta chains in this list originate from one sample, sequenced in a study of shared clonotypes between healthy human individuals. The method was immunoSEQ multiplex PCR; TCRdb's version includes in-frame clones alone and lacks a portion of them. The repertoire holds roughly 2.5 million clones, with more than 80% as singletons. The sequencing input was naive CD4+ T cells sorted from blood. Indicated subset: CD45RA+ positively selected. The receptors were gathered from a man aged 18 to 35 in good health.

The J gene is TRBJ2-2, the V gene TRBV19; TRBD2 agrees at 14 bases. The CDR3 consists of 19 residues. The ends lost 5 bases at V and 4 bases at J; junction bases unmatched: 12. Per germline, CDR1 LNHDA and CDR2 SQIVND (reference sequence). This CDR3 is CASSATGLAGAVSTGELFF. CDR3 sequence (DNA): TGTGCCAGTAGTGCCACGGGACTAGCGGGAGCAGTGAGCACCGGGGAGCTGTTTTTT.

This chain uses TRBV19 with TRBJ2-2, with D perhaps matching TRBD1 or TRBD2 (7 bases each). The V end lost 9 bases, the J end lost 11 bases, and 25 bases lay between the germline ends. CDR3 length equals 15 residues. Per germline, CDR1 LNHDA and CDR2 SQIVND (reference sequence). CDR3 coding DNA: TGTGCCAGAGGGACCTTGACAGGGACTACGAACGAGCTGTTTTTT. Protein: CARGTLTGTTNELFF.

The V and J genes are TRBV5-1 and TRBJ2-1; 8 bases fit TRBD1. V shed 3 bases, J shed 5 bases, and the junction held 10 bases outside the gene matches. This CDR3 is 16 amino acids long. Germline V gene lookup returns CDR1 SGHRS and CDR2 YFSETQ. DNA of the CDR3: TGCGCCAGCAGCTGGGGACAGGTGATGGGACACAATGAGCAGTTCTTC. Protein: CASSWGQVMGHNEQFF.

This clone was observed a few times. The rearrangement uses TRBV7-9 and TRBJ1-6; no clear D gene. The CDR3 spans 17 residues. Trimming cost V 1 base and J 4 bases, with 14 bases left between them. In germline, CDR1 is SEHNR, CDR2 FQNEAQ (reference sequence). The CDR3: CASSLVTGSVYNSPLHF. The CDR3 bases are TGTGCCAGCAGCTTAGTAACCGGGAGCGTATATAATTCACCCCTCCACTTT.

The J gene is TRBJ2-2, the V gene TRBV9, with D hard to call. The V and J ends lost 1 base and 0 bases respectively, with 4 bases between them. Germline CDR1 reads SGDLS; CDR2 reads YYNGEE. The CDR3 is made up of 14 amino acids. Here the CDR3 reads CASSVLSNTGELFF. As DNA, the CDR3 is TGTGCCAGCAGCGTACTCTCGAACACCGGGGAGCTGTTTTTT.

The rearrangement links TRBV6-1 to TRBJ1-5; D gene uncertain. The germline V and J ends were trimmed by 5 bases and 5 bases, with 13 bases remaining between them. This CDR3 contains 14 residues. CDR1 is MNHNS and CDR2 is SASEGT in the germline V gene. The CDR3 protein is CASSPIGGHQPQHF. The CDR3 region has the DNA TGTGCCAGCAGTCCTATAGGCGGTCATCAGCCCCAGCATTTT.

V gene TRBV18 combines with J gene TRBJ1-1; TRBD1 is a possible D gene (5 bases). The CDR3 is 15 amino acids. The V end was cut by 3 bases, the J end by 2 bases, with 13 bases between. Germline values: CDR1 KGHSH, CDR2 LQKENI. In DNA form, the CDR3 reads TGTGCCAGCTCACCTGGGGCAGTTGTTAACACTGAAGCTTTCTTT. This sequence encodes CASSPGAVVNTEAFF.

The chain joins TRBV28 to TRBJ1-5, with D uncertain. The CDR3 sequence is 15 residues long. V was trimmed by 3 bases and J by 9 bases, leaving 18 bases between them. Germline V gene data show CDR1 as MDHEN and CDR2 as SYDVKM. The CDR3 bases are TGTGCCAGCAGTTTTGCCCGGCAGTCACTCCGGCCCCAGCATTTT. Its protein is CASSFARQSLRPQHF.

The rearrangement joins TRBV6-1 to TRBJ2-2; weak D call: TRBD1 (6 bases). Germline V lookup: CDR1 MNHNS, CDR2 SASEGT. Trimming took 5 bases from V and 1 from J, leaving 8 bases between them. The CDR3 runs to 14 residues. The CDR3 protein is CASSLGGNTGELFF. The CDR3 DNA follows: TGTGCCAGCAGTCTAGGGGGGAACACCGGGGAGCTGTTTTTT.

The V and J genes are TRBV7-3 and TRBJ2-7; 7 positions agree with TRBD2. The CDR3 covers 14 residues. Germline lookup yields CDR1 SGHTA and CDR2 FQGTGA. With V trimmed by 5 bases and J by 5 bases, 9 bases remained unmatched. CDR3 nucleotides: TGTGCCAGCAGCAGAGCGGGGAAGGTAAACGAGCAGTACTTC. This translates into CASSRAGKVNEQYF.

The rearrangement links TRBV10-3 to TRBJ1-1, with D hard to call. V gave up 3 bases and J gave up 4 bases, with 9 bases separating them. This CDR3 is built from 13 residues. Germline V gene sequence: CDR1 ENHRY, CDR2 SYGVKD. This CDR3 is CAISDGKGTEAFF. CDR3 nucleotide sequence: TGTGCCATCAGTGACGGGAAGGGCACTGAAGCTTTCTTT.

This chain joins TRBV18 and TRBJ1-1, with no clear D. Trimming took off 3 bases at V and 3 bases at J, with 5 bases between the two ends. This CDR3 comprises 12 residues. In germline, CDR1 is KGHSH, CDR2 LQKENI. The CDR3 coding sequence is TGTGCCAGCTCACCCTCGGACACTGAAGCTTTCTTT. Its translation: CASSPSDTEAFF.

This clone was seen only once. J is TRBJ1-2 and V is TRBV5-5; a possible D gene is TRBD1 (6 bases). Deletions cut 0 bases from V and 5 bases from J, with 14 bases between. Germline V gene sequence: CDR1 SGHKS, CDR2 YYEKEE (reference sequence). There are 15 residues in the CDR3. CDR3 nucleotides: TGTGCCAGCAGCTTGGTAGGGGGGCCGGGGTATGGCTACACCTTC. As protein: CASSLVGGPGYGYTF.

The V call is TRBV11-3, the J call TRBJ1-1; weak D call: TRBD1 (5 bases). This CDR3 comprises 13 residues. Trimming took 4 bases from V and 6 from J, leaving 12 bases between them. CDR1 is SGHNT and CDR2 is YENEEA in the germline V gene. In DNA form, the CDR3 reads TGTGCCAGCAGCTCCAAGGGGACCTCTGAAGCTTTCTTT. This sequence encodes CASSSKGTSEAFF.

This chain links TRBV15 with TRBJ2-3; D is possibly TRBD2 (5 bases). The CDR3 length is 15 residues. V was pared by 2 bases and J by 2 bases, with 11 bases between. The germline V gene has CDR1 LNHNV and CDR2 YYDKDF (reference sequence). CDR3 DNA: TGTGCCACCAGCAGAACGGGCGGGCTCACAGATACGCAGTATTTT. This sequence encodes CATSRTGGLTDTQYF. The full variable domain, its missing parts supplied by reference TRBV15 and TRBJ2-3, is DAMVIQNPRYQVTQFGKPVTLSCSQTLNHNVMYWYQQKSSQAPKLLFHYYDKDFNNEADTPDNFQSRRPNTSFCFLDIRSPGLGDTAMYLCATSRTGGLTDTQYFGPGTRLTVL.

On this clone itself: Other DNA sequences in the sample encode the same CDR3. The chain couples TRBV28 to TRBJ2-3; 10 bases match TRBD2. The V segment lost 0 bases and the J segment 2 bases; nucleotides outside the gene matches: 5. The CDR3 has 17 residues. Germline-derived CDR1 and CDR2 are MDHEN and SYDVKM. The CDR3 reads CASSLWASGGATDTQYF. The CDR3 nucleotides read TGTGCCAGCAGTTTATGGGCGAGCGGGGGGGCCACAGATACGCAGTATTTT. Full variable domain (missing parts from reference TRBV28 and TRBJ2-3): DVKVTQSSRYLVKRTGEKVFLECVQDMDHENMFWYRQDPGLGLRLIYFSYDVKMKEKGDIPEGYSVSREKKERFSLILESASTNQTSMYLCASSLWASGGATDTQYFGPGTRLTVL.

This clone was detected a few times. The chain joins TRBV9 to TRBJ1-1; perhaps TRBD1 as D (5 bases). The germline gives CDR1 SGDLS, CDR2 YYNGEE. Trimming took 0 bases from V and 1 from J, leaving 13 bases between them. The CDR3 is 16 amino acids. The CDR3 is CASSVAGRAGNTEAFF. CDR3 nucleotides: TGTGCCAGCAGCGTAGCAGGCAGGGCGGGGAACACTGAAGCTTTCTTT.

This chain uses TRBV10-3 with TRBJ1-5; maybe TRBD1 (5 bases). Trimming cost V 2 bases and J 4 bases, with 9 bases left between them. CDR1 and CDR2 from the germline V gene are ENHRY and SYGVKD. There are 14 residues in the CDR3. The CDR3 here is CAISEGRENQPQHF. CDR3 DNA: TGTGCCATCAGTGAGGGCAGGGAAAATCAGCCCCAGCATTTT.

The V call is TRBV30, the J call TRBJ1-6; 7 nucleotides align to TRBD1. CDR3 length: 14 amino acids. Germline values: CDR1 GTSNPN, CDR2 SVGIG (reference sequence). The V and J ends lost 6 bases and 7 bases, in that order; junction bases with no gene match: 9. The DNA for the CDR3 is TGTGCCTGCACCCTCGGGACAGCGAATTCACCCCTCCACTTT. Translated: CACTLGTANSPLHF.

The chain combines TRBV7-9 with TRBJ2-5; 12 bases fit TRBD2. The CDR3 loop spans 16 amino acids. The V gene end was trimmed by 5 bases and the J gene end by 1 base; junction bases not matched to a gene: 5. Germline V gives CDR1 SEHNR, CDR2 FQNEAQ (reference sequence). CDR3 amino acids: CASSLSSGGGQETQYF. The DNA of the CDR3 is TGTGCCAGCAGCCTGTCTAGCGGGGGGGGCCAAGAGACCCAGTACTTC.

The rearrangement uses TRBV5-5 and TRBJ2-6; TRBD1 agrees at 8 bases. Germline CDR1 and CDR2: SGHKS and YYEKEE (reference sequence). J gave up 1 base and V 1 base, and 4 bases lay outside the gene matches. This CDR3 region has 17 residues. The CDR3 here is CASSLRTGRSGANVLTF. CDR3 DNA sequence: TGTGCCAGCAGCTTGAGGACAGGGAGGTCTGGGGCCAACGTCCTGACTTTC.

This chain connects TRBV5-6 to TRBJ2-7, with TRBD1 matching 8 bases. CDR1 SGHDT and CDR2 YYEEEE come from the germline V gene. Trimming cost V 1 base and J 2 bases; bases outside gene matches: 8. The CDR3 runs 16 residues. The CDR3 nucleotides read TGTGCCAGCAGCTTGTTGGCAGGGGGCGTCCCCTACGAGCAGTACTTC. Translation: CASSLLAGGVPYEQYF. The full variable domain, completed using reference TRBV5-6 and TRBJ2-7, is DAGVTQSPTHLIKTRGQQVTLRCSPKSGHDTVSWYQQALGQGPQFIFQYYEEEERQRGNFPDRFSGHQFPNYSSELNVNALLLGDSALYLCASSLLAGGVPYEQYFGPGTRLTVT.

This rearrangement joins TRBV6-1 to TRBJ1-1; no clear D gene. Between the trimmed V and J ends, which lost 0 bases and 0 bases, there was a span of 11 bases. The CDR3 is 16 amino acids. CDR1 is MNHNS, CDR2 SASEGT, per germline. The CDR3 is CASSEALRAVNTEAFF. The CDR3 DNA sequence: TGTGCCAGCAGTGAAGCGCTTCGGGCGGTGAACACTGAAGCTTTCTTT.

This sequence joins TRBV9 and TRBJ2-4; D unresolved. The CDR3 has 15 residues. Trimming pared 0 bases from V and 0 bases from J, leaving 7 bases between. Germline assignment: CDR1 SGDLS and CDR2 YYNGEE. CDR3 nucleotides: TGTGCCAGCAGCGTAGACAGTTTAGCCAAAAACATTCAGTACTTC. The encoded protein is CASSVDSLAKNIQYF.

This clone occurred once. Other DNA variants within this sample encode the same CDR3. The chain carries TRBV20-1 and TRBJ1-1, with D unresolved. CDR3 length: 10 residues. Trimming cost V 2 bases and J 7 bases, with 5 bases left between them. Germline assignment: CDR1 DFQATT and CDR2 SNEGSKA (reference sequence). DNA for the CDR3: TGCAGTGCTAGAAGGGATGAAGCTTTCTTT. It encodes CSARRDEAFF.